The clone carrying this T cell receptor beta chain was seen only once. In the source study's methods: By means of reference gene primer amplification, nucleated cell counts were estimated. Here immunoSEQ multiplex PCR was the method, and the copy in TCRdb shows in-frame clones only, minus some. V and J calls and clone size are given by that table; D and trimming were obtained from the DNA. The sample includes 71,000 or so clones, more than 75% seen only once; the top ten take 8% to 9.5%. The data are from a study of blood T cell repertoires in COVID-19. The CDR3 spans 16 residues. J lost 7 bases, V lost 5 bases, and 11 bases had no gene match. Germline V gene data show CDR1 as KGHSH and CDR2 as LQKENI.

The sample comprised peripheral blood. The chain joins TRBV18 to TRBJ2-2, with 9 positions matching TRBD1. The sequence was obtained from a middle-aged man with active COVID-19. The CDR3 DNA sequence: TGTGCCAGCTCAGGGACAGGGACCGGCCGGGACGGGGAGCTGTTTTTT. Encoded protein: CASSGTGTGRDGELFF.